These 19 T cell receptor beta chains share one sample of origin, sequenced in a study of CD8+ T cells in alopecia areata. Extraction of RNA preceded its reverse transcription into cDNA, which served as the sequencing template. TCRdb's copy holds only in-frame clones and misses some; the assay was immunoSEQ multiplex PCR. This sample has about 200,000 clones, with around 64% found just once. Stated treatment: oral pan-JAK inhibitor, 5-10 mg twice daily. The sample consisted of CD4+ T cells sorted from blood, taken at approximately week 50, from a patient treated with tofacitinib. These receptors were obtained from a human donor with alopecia areata.

This clone was seen only a few times. The chain couples TRBV29-1 to TRBJ2-4, with D hard to call. Germline CDR1 and CDR2: SQVTM and ANQGSEA. Trimming shortened V by 5 bases and J by 0 bases, and 11 bases separated the two germline ends. The CDR3 length is 14 residues. CDR3 residues: CSVFDILAKNIQYF. In DNA form, the CDR3 reads TGCAGCGTTTTCGACATTCTAGCCAAAAACATTCAGTACTTC. The whole variable domain, remainder taken from reference TRBV29-1 and TRBJ2-4, is SAVISQKPSRDICQRGTSLTIQCQVDSQVTMMFWYRQQPGQSLTLIATANQGSEATYESGFVIDKFPISRPNLTFSTLTVSNMSPEDSSIYLCSVFDILAKNIQYFGAGTRLSVL.

This clone turned up a few times. The chain recombines TRBV28 with TRBJ2-7; perhaps TRBD2 as D (6 bases). Between the trimmed V and J ends, which lost 1 base and 6 bases, there was a span of 13 bases. The germline V gene has CDR1 MDHEN and CDR2 SYDVKM. This CDR3 is 14 amino acids long. DNA for the CDR3: TGTGCCAGCAGTTTATTCCGCCGGGGACTCGAGCAGTACTTC. Protein product: CASSLFRRGLEQYF.

The chain links TRBV30 to TRBJ1-4; D unclear. Germline values: CDR1 GTSNPN, CDR2 SVGIG (reference sequence). The CDR3 is 13 residues long. Deletions cut 1 base from V and 4 bases from J, with 7 bases between. CDR3 sequence: CAWSGRINEKLFF. The CDR3, as DNA: TGTGCCTGGAGTGGACGGATTAATGAAAAACTGTTTTTT.

The chain uses TRBV2 and TRBJ1-2; tentatively, D is TRBD1 (6 bases). This CDR3 has 14 residues. The V and J ends lost 0 bases and 6 bases respectively, with 11 bases between them. Germline loops: CDR1 SNHLY, CDR2 FYNNEI. The CDR3 sequence is CASSEASRGHGYTF. For the CDR3, the DNA is TGTGCCAGCAGTGAAGCGTCCAGGGGACATGGCTACACCTTC.

The chain employs TRBV2 and TRBJ1-2; possibly TRBD1 for D (6 bases). V was clipped by 4 bases and J by 9 bases, with 21 bases between them. This CDR3 comprises 15 residues. Germline V CDR1 and CDR2: SNHLY, FYNNEI. Here the CDR3 DNA reads TGTGCCAGCAGTGGCCCCCAAACTGGGGGGCCGAGCTACACCTTC. It translates to CASSGPQTGGPSYTF.

This chain joins TRBV5-1 and TRBJ1-5; D not resolved. V dropped 1 base and J dropped 7 bases, with 12 bases sitting between them. Germline CDR1 reads SGHRS; CDR2 reads YFSETQ. The CDR3 is 14 amino acids. In DNA form, the CDR3 reads TGCGCCAGCAGCTTGTTTGGGTTCGACCAGCCCCAGCATTTT. Its protein product is CASSLFGFDQPQHF. The full variable domain, its missing parts supplied by reference TRBV5-1 and TRBJ1-5, is KAGVTQTPRYLIKTRGQQVTLSCSPISGHRSVSWYQQTPGQGLQFLFEYFSETQRNKGNFPGRFSGRQFSNSRSEMNVSTLELGDSALYLCASSLFGFDQPQHFGDGTRLSIL.

V gene TRBV19 combines with J gene TRBJ2-1, with unresolved D. Germline V lookup: CDR1 LNHDA, CDR2 SQIVND (reference sequence). Trimming took off 4 bases at V and 5 bases at J, with 12 bases between the two ends. CDR3 length: 14 amino acids. Written as DNA, the CDR3 is TGTGCCAGTAGTACCACCTCGGAAAACAATGAGCAGTTCTTC. It encodes CASSTTSENNEQFF.

This chain links TRBV29-1 with TRBJ2-1; TRBD2 agrees at 10 bases. J gave up 4 bases and V 6 bases, and 3 bases lay outside the gene matches. CDR1 is SQVTM and CDR2 is ANQGSEA in the germline V gene. The CDR3 totals 13 residues. The CDR3 nucleotides read TGCAGCGTAAGCGGGGGGGGGTACAATGAGCAGTTCTTC. Its translation: CSVSGGGYNEQFF.

V gene TRBV7-9 combines with J gene TRBJ1-1; D is possibly TRBD1 (6 bases). The CDR3 contains 15 residues. The germline V and J ends were trimmed by 3 bases and 3 bases, with 14 bases remaining between them. Germline CDR1 is SEHNR and CDR2 is FQNEAQ (reference sequence). The CDR3, as DNA: TGTGCCAGCAGCTTGGGGGCGGGTAGGGACACTGAAGCTTTCTTT. It is translated as CASSLGAGRDTEAFF.

This rearrangement joins TRBV29-1 to TRBJ2-7; 14 bases are a match to TRBD2. Germline V gene data show CDR1 as SQVTM and CDR2 as ANQGSEA. The CDR3 is made up of 13 amino acids. V gave up 5 bases and J gave up 7 bases; unmatched junction bases: 4. The CDR3 coding sequence is TGCAGCGTTATGGGACTAGCGGGGGTTGAGCAGTACTTC. Protein sequence: CSVMGLAGVEQYF.

The chain joins TRBV30 to TRBJ1-1, with 7 nucleotides matching TRBD1. The V segment lost 7 bases and the J segment 1 base; nucleotides outside the gene matches: 6. Germline lookup yields CDR1 GTSNPN and CDR2 SVGIG (reference sequence). The CDR3 extends over 13 amino acids. The CDR3 is CASDRAPNTEAFF. CDR3 DNA: TGTGCCTCCGACAGGGCCCCGAACACTGAAGCTTTCTTT.

The J gene is TRBJ2-5, the V gene TRBV29-1; D is perhaps TRBD2 (5 bases). This CDR3 comprises 14 residues. From germline, CDR1 is SQVTM and CDR2 ANQGSEA. V lost 4 bases and J lost 1, with 13 bases in between. CDR3 DNA sequence: TGCAGCGTTGCCCAGCGGCCTATCCAAGAGACCCAGTACTTC. Its translation: CSVAQRPIQETQYF.

The chain is built from TRBV6-6 and TRBJ2-3; 8 bases map to TRBD2. The V and J ends lost 10 bases and 2 bases, in that order; junction bases with no gene match: 11. The CDR3 has 15 residues. The germline V gene has CDR1 MNHNY and CDR2 SVGAGI (reference sequence). For the CDR3, the DNA is TGTGCCACCGGGTTCGGGGGGGCTCACACAGATACGCAGTATTTT. Translated, it gives CATGFGGAHTDTQYF.

This clone has just a few counts. This chain connects TRBV5-1 to TRBJ2-7, with 14 bases identical to TRBD2. This CDR3 has 18 residues. Trimming removed 3 bases from V and 0 bases from J; junction bases left unmatched: 8. Germline V gene sequence: CDR1 SGHRS, CDR2 YFSETQ. CDR3 in DNA: TGCGCCAGCAGCTACGGACTAGCGGGGGGTCCGAGCTCCTACGAGCAGTACTTC. Protein: CASSYGLAGGPSSYEQYF.

The chain is built from TRBV27 and TRBJ2-1, with D unresolved. This CDR3 region has 12 residues. Germline values: CDR1 MNHEY, CDR2 SMNVEV (reference sequence). The V end lost 4 bases, the J end lost 7 bases, and 8 bases lay between the germline ends. The CDR3 here is CASSSVGNEQFF. CDR3 nucleotides: TGTGCCAGCAGTTCGGTAGGGAATGAGCAGTTCTTC.

V and J are TRBV5-1 and TRBJ2-5; perhaps D is TRBD1 or TRBD2 (5 bases each). The CDR3 covers 16 residues. The ends were cut back, 2 bases at V and 5 bases at J, with 19 bases in the middle. Germline values: CDR1 SGHRS, CDR2 YFSETQ. The CDR3 DNA follows: TGCGCCAGCAGCTTTTCCTCGGGACCCCCCTTGGAGACCCAGTACTTC. This encodes CASSFSSGPPLETQYF.

The chain recombines TRBV6-5 with TRBJ2-3; no firm D call. This CDR3 contains 14 residues. V was shortened by 2 bases and J by 5 bases, with 11 bases between the two germline ends. Germline CDR1 is MNHEY and CDR2 is SVGAGI. The CDR3 DNA is TGTGCCAGCAGTTACCGAACCCGCGGAGATACGCAGTATTTT. It translates to CASSYRTRGDTQYF.

The rearrangement uses TRBV7-2 and TRBJ2-3; 8 bases align to TRBD2. The CDR3 runs 15 residues. V lost 0 bases to trimming and J lost 6 bases; unmatched junction nucleotides: 5. Germline-derived CDR1 and CDR2 are SGHTA and FQGNSA. The CDR3 DNA sequence: TGTGCCAGCAGCTTAGCGCTAGCGGGTTCGGATACGCAGTATTTT. Translated: CASSLALAGSDTQYF. The full variable domain, completed using reference TRBV7-2 and TRBJ2-3, is GAGVSQSPSNKVTEKGKDVELRCDPISGHTALYWYRQSLGQGLEFLIYFQGNSAPDKSGLPSDRFSAERTGGSVSTLTIQRTQQEDSAVYLCASSLALAGSDTQYFGPGTRLTVL.

A single count supports this clone. This chain connects TRBV7-2 to TRBJ2-1, with 10 bases identical to TRBD2. With V trimmed by 5 bases and J by 8 bases, 12 bases remained unmatched. From germline, CDR1 is SGHTA and CDR2 FQGNSA. CDR3 length: 16 amino acids. In DNA form, the CDR3 reads TGTGCCAGCAGCGTAGACAGCGGGGGGGCCCCGGATGAGCAGTTCTTC. This encodes CASSVDSGGAPDEQFF.